This TCR beta chain is from a study of blood T cells in healthy people across ages. In the case of this clonotype: The target antigen is unknown.

The germline V gene has CDR1 SGHNT and CDR2 YYREEE (reference sequence). The CDR3 extends over 16 amino acids. Trimming took 1 base from V and 4 from J, leaving 15 bases between them. Through a sample-barcoded 5' primer and a J-beta primer mix, a second PCR was run for roughly 6 to 11 cycles. TCRdb analysed the 5' RACE reads with MiXCR anew, one entry per CDR3 protein. Here the sample spans over 1.5 million distinct CDR3 sequences, about 50% being singletons. Study conclusions and caveats: Per million T cells, TCR beta diversity dropped about linearly as age rose.

V usage is TRBV5-4 and J usage is TRBJ2-1; D is ambiguous. The sample was blood. This TCR was recovered from a woman between 40 and 50 years old in good health. As DNA, the CDR3 is TGTGCCAGCAGCTTGCCCCAAGGCGTACCATACAATGAGCAGTTCTTC. Residues: CASSLPQGVPYNEQFF. Based on the CDR3 plus reference TRBV5-4 and TRBJ2-1, the full variable domain is ETGVTQSPTHLIKTRGQQVTLRCSSQSGHNTVSWYQQALGQGPQFIFQYYREEENGRGNFPPRFSGLQFPNYSSELNVNALELDDSALYLCASSLPQGVPYNEQFFGPGTRLTVL.